This record covers a single T cell receptor beta chain. Its specificity is not known. The germline gives CDR1 LGHNA, CDR2 YSLEER. CDR3 length: 15 residues. After removal of 1 base from V and 2 bases from J, the junction contained 3 bases not matched to a gene. The sample is drawn from a study of shared clonotypes between healthy human individuals. Study-level points and caveats: Naive subsets, compared against memory subsets, generally had larger estimated richness values.

In the source study's methods: Junction-only sequences without quality scores were provided by ImmunoSEQ, so filtering was different. Only in-frame clones appear in the TCRdb table, and some are missing; sequencing was by immunoSEQ multiplex PCR. For V, J and clone size, that table is used; D and trimming come from the DNA. Among millions of clones, over 85% were seen once, and the ten largest hold roughly 1%. Naive CD8 populations comprised CD45RO-negative cells positively selected for CCR7, excluding terminally differentiated effector memory CD45RA+ cells. The rearrangement uses TRBV4-3 and TRBJ2-5, with TRBD2 identical over 8 bases. This TCR came from a man between 18 and 35 years old in good health. What was sequenced was naive CD8+ T cells sorted from blood. The CDR3 reads CASSQVGTRQETQYF. In DNA, the CDR3 is TGCGCCAGCAGCCAAGTGGGGACTAGGCAAGAGACCCAGTACTTC.